Listed below are T cell receptor beta chains from one sample, sequenced in a study of blood T cell repertoires in COVID-19. Method: immunoSEQ multiplex PCR; TCRdb's copy keeps in-frame clones and lacks some. The sample contains a few hundred thousand clones, 80% to 90% of which appear only once. Input material: PBMCs or T cells enriched from blood (not recorded which). These receptors were taken from a young man who had recovered from COVID-19. Each CDR3 is given with its conserved first and last residue. The D gene is left open where the match is weak. For some rows the clone size is stated as once, few or many, or as a class when expanded; others skip it.

j_gene: TRBJ1-2; v_gene: TRBV19; d_gene: -; abundance: few; CDR3nt: TGTGCCAGTAGGGAGAGGTTGTTGGCCTACACCTTC; CDR3aa: CASRERLLAYTF
j_gene: TRBJ2-2; v_gene: TRBV4-1; d_gene: -; abundance: -; CDR3nt: TGCGCCAGCAGCCAAGATGGGGGCCGGAACACCGGGGAGCTGTTTTTT; CDR3aa: CASSQDGGRNTGELFF
j_gene: TRBJ1-2; v_gene: TRBV2; d_gene: TRBD1; abundance: -; CDR3nt: TGTGCCAGCAGTGCCCGACAGGGGGCGATCGGCTACACCTTC; CDR3aa: CASSARQGAIGYTF
j_gene: TRBJ2-7; v_gene: TRBV7-2; d_gene: -; abundance: -; CDR3nt: TGTGCCAGCAGCTTAGTGCTTCGGGGCGAGCAGTACTTC; CDR3aa: CASSLVLRGEQYF
j_gene: TRBJ2-7; v_gene: TRBV4-1; d_gene: -; abundance: -; CDR3nt: TGCGCCAGCAGCCAAGACATTCGCGGGGGACACGCCTACGAGCAGTACTTC; CDR3aa: CASSQDIRGGHAYEQYF
j_gene: TRBJ2-5; v_gene: TRBV2; d_gene: -; abundance: -; CDR3nt: TGTGCCAGCACCCCATCCCCCGGAGGGGCGGAATGGTCGGAAGAGACCCAGTACTTC; CDR3aa: CASTPSPGGAEWSEETQYF
j_gene: TRBJ2-3; v_gene: TRBV6-5; d_gene: -; abundance: many; CDR3nt: TGTGCCAGCGGGGGCAGGGGCAGCACAGATACGCAGTATTTT; CDR3aa: CASGGRGSTDTQYF
j_gene: TRBJ2-7; v_gene: TRBV18; d_gene: TRBD1; abundance: -; CDR3nt: TGTGCCAGCTCCCTAGGGACAGGGGGCTCCTACGAGCAGTACTTC; CDR3aa: CASSLGTGGSYEQYF
j_gene: TRBJ2-3; v_gene: TRBV5-4; d_gene: TRBD2; abundance: -; CDR3nt: TGTGCCAGCAGCCCAAGGGCGGGGAGCGGGGGGGCGAGCACAGATACGCAGTATTTT; CDR3aa: CASSPRAGSGGASTDTQYF
j_gene: TRBJ1-4; v_gene: TRBV24-1; d_gene: -; abundance: -; CDR3nt: TGTGCCACCAGTGATCAAGCCGGGGGAAAACTGTTTTTT; CDR3aa: CATSDQAGGKLFF
j_gene: TRBJ2-7; v_gene: TRBV10-3; d_gene: TRBD2; abundance: -; CDR3nt: TGTGCCATCAGTGAGGGTGGACTAGCGGGGACAGGCTCCTACGAGCAGTACTTC; CDR3aa: CAISEGGLAGTGSYEQYF
j_gene: TRBJ1-2; v_gene: TRBV6-5; d_gene: TRBD1; abundance: few; CDR3nt: TGTGCCAGCAGACAGGGGGTATTCTATGGCTACACCTTC; CDR3aa: CASRQGVFYGYTF
j_gene: TRBJ2-1; v_gene: TRBV5-1; d_gene: -; abundance: -; CDR3nt: TGCGCCAGCAGCTATCAGATAGACACCGGGACAGAGCAGTTCTTC; CDR3aa: CASSYQIDTGTEQFF
j_gene: TRBJ2-3; v_gene: TRBV29-1; d_gene: TRBD2; abundance: -; CDR3nt: TGCAGCGTTGAGGCTAGGGGAGGGACAGATACGCAGTATTTT; CDR3aa: CSVEARGGTDTQYF
j_gene: TRBJ1-3; v_gene: TRBV13; d_gene: TRBD1; abundance: once; CDR3nt: TGTGCCAGCAGCCCCGACAGGGACCTATATTTT; CDR3aa: CASSPDRDLYF
j_gene: TRBJ1-6; v_gene: TRBV3-1/TRBV3-2; d_gene: -; abundance: -; CDR3nt: TGTGCCAGCAGCCTGACAGGTGCGGATTCACCCCTCCACTTT; CDR3aa: CASSLTGADSPLHF
j_gene: TRBJ2-5; v_gene: TRBV4-1; d_gene: -; abundance: -; CDR3nt: TGCGCCAGCAGCCAAGGTTCAGGGGCGGGGACCCAGTACTTC; CDR3aa: CASSQGSGAGTQYF
j_gene: TRBJ1-1; v_gene: TRBV27; d_gene: TRBD1; abundance: -; CDR3nt: TGTGCCAGCAGTTGGTCTAGGACAGGAAACACTGAAGCTTTCTTT; CDR3aa: CASSWSRTGNTEAFF
j_gene: TRBJ2-1; v_gene: TRBV4-2; d_gene: TRBD2; abundance: -; CDR3nt: TGTGCCAGCAGCCAAGGGGGGCTCCTAGCGGGGGCCCACCCGAGGGAGCAGTTCTTC; CDR3aa: CASSQGGLLAGAHPREQFF
j_gene: TRBJ1-1; v_gene: TRBV19; d_gene: -; abundance: -; CDR3nt: TGTGCGGTTCAAGGGAGGTCGACTGAAGCTTTCTTT; CDR3aa: CAVQGRSTEAFF
j_gene: TRBJ2-2; v_gene: TRBV4-1; d_gene: -; abundance: -; CDR3nt: TGCGCCAGCAGCCAAGACAGGCCCGGGGAGCTGTTTTTT; CDR3aa: CASSQDRPGELFF
j_gene: TRBJ1-2; v_gene: TRBV7-8; d_gene: TRBD1; abundance: once; CDR3nt: TGTGCCAGCAGCCAATCCCCTGGACAGGAGGGCTATGGCTACACCTTC; CDR3aa: CASSQSPGQEGYGYTF
j_gene: TRBJ2-1; v_gene: TRBV28; d_gene: -; abundance: -; CDR3nt: TGTGCCAGCAGTCCCCCATACAATGAGCAGTTCTTC; CDR3aa: CASSPPYNEQFF
j_gene: TRBJ1-4; v_gene: TRBV4-1; d_gene: -; abundance: -; CDR3nt: TGCGCCAGCAGCTTCAGGGGCCCAACTAATGAAAAACTGTTTTTT; CDR3aa: CASSFRGPTNEKLFF
j_gene: TRBJ1-6; v_gene: TRBV10-3; d_gene: TRBD1; abundance: -; CDR3nt: TGTGCCATCAGCGGACAGGATAATTCACCCCTCCACTTT; CDR3aa: CAISGQDNSPLHF
j_gene: TRBJ1-2; v_gene: TRBV20-1; d_gene: -; abundance: -; CDR3nt: TGCAGTGTTCGGACTGGCTATGGCTACACCTTC; CDR3aa: CSVRTGYGYTF
j_gene: TRBJ2-1; v_gene: TRBV5-4; d_gene: TRBD2; abundance: once; CDR3nt: TGTGCCAGCGGTAGCGGGGGGGCCCCCAATGAGCAGTTCTTC; CDR3aa: CASGSGGAPNEQFF
j_gene: TRBJ2-5; v_gene: TRBV5-4; d_gene: -; abundance: -; CDR3nt: TGTGCCAGCAGCCCCAAAACCGCGACATTGCAAGAGACCCAGTACTTC; CDR3aa: CASSPKTATLQETQYF
j_gene: TRBJ1-5; v_gene: TRBV2; d_gene: -; abundance: -; CDR3nt: TGTGCCAGCAGGCCAAACCGGAATCAGCCCCAGCATTTT; CDR3aa: CASRPNRNQPQHF
j_gene: TRBJ1-2; v_gene: TRBV24-1; d_gene: TRBD1; abundance: -; CDR3nt: TGTGCCACCAGTGATGGGGCAGGGGGCGCGTCCTATGGTTACACCTTC; CDR3aa: CATSDGAGGASYGYTF
j_gene: TRBJ1-1; v_gene: TRBV7-6; d_gene: -; abundance: -; CDR3nt: TGTGCCAGCAGCTTAACGGGGAGCACTGAAGCTTTCTTT; CDR3aa: CASSLTGSTEAFF
j_gene: TRBJ1-2; v_gene: TRBV2; d_gene: TRBD1; abundance: -; CDR3nt: TGTGCCAGCATTGGGACAGGGGATGGCTACACCTTC; CDR3aa: CASIGTGDGYTF
j_gene: TRBJ1-1; v_gene: TRBV12-3/TRBV12-4; d_gene: -; abundance: -; CDR3nt: TGTGCTAACTTCGGACAATTCAACACTGAAGCTTTCTTT; CDR3aa: CANFGQFNTEAFF
j_gene: TRBJ1-3; v_gene: TRBV19; d_gene: -; abundance: -; CDR3nt: TGTGCCAGTAGTAAGGTCGCGGGCTTCTCTGGAAACACCATATATTTT; CDR3aa: CASSKVAGFSGNTIYF
j_gene: TRBJ2-7; v_gene: TRBV2; d_gene: -; abundance: -; CDR3nt: TGTGCCAGCAGTGGTGAGAGTGAGCAGTACTTC; CDR3aa: CASSGESEQYF
j_gene: TRBJ1-5; v_gene: TRBV10-2; d_gene: TRBD1; abundance: few; CDR3nt: TGCGCCAGCAGTGAGTTGGGACAGGGACGTCAGCCCCAGCATTTT; CDR3aa: CASSELGQGRQPQHF
j_gene: TRBJ2-2; v_gene: TRBV29-1; d_gene: -; abundance: once; CDR3nt: TGCAGCGTTGCGAATGGTGGGGGAGGGAACACCGGGGAGCTGTTTTTT; CDR3aa: CSVANGGGGNTGELFF
j_gene: TRBJ2-1; v_gene: TRBV27; d_gene: TRBD2; abundance: once; CDR3nt: TGTGCCAGCAGTTTATCTAGCGGGGGGATATATGAGCAGTTCTTC; CDR3aa: CASSLSSGGIYEQFF
j_gene: TRBJ2-7; v_gene: TRBV14; d_gene: -; abundance: once; CDR3nt: TGTGCCAGCAGCCCCCGGGACACCTACGAGCAGTACTTC; CDR3aa: CASSPRDTYEQYF
j_gene: TRBJ2-5; v_gene: TRBV18; d_gene: -; abundance: -; CDR3nt: TGTGCCAGCTCACCAGGGTCCGGGTCGGAGACCCAGTACTTC; CDR3aa: CASSPGSGSETQYF
j_gene: TRBJ2-7; v_gene: TRBV7-9; d_gene: TRBD1; abundance: -; CDR3nt: TGTGCCAGCAGCTCACCGTGGGACAGGGGATATGGGCAGTACTTC; CDR3aa: CASSSPWDRGYGQYF
j_gene: TRBJ2-1; v_gene: TRBV28; d_gene: TRBD1; abundance: -; CDR3nt: TGTGCCAGCAGTTTACCCGACAGGGCGGACAATGAGCAGTTCTTC; CDR3aa: CASSLPDRADNEQFF
j_gene: TRBJ1-4; v_gene: TRBV28; d_gene: -; abundance: -; CDR3nt: TGTGCCAGCAGTTTGTGGACAGCGTTCGAAAAACTGTTTTTT; CDR3aa: CASSLWTAFEKLFF
j_gene: TRBJ2-2; v_gene: TRBV30; d_gene: -; abundance: -; CDR3nt: TGTGCCTGGAAGCTCGTGACAAGAGACACCGGGGAGCTGTTTTTT; CDR3aa: CAWKLVTRDTGELFF
j_gene: TRBJ2-2; v_gene: TRBV10-3; d_gene: -; abundance: -; CDR3nt: TGTGCCATCAGTGAGGGAGAGTATGTGGGTCCCGGGGAGCTGTTTTTT; CDR3aa: CAISEGEYVGPGELFF
j_gene: TRBJ1-1; v_gene: TRBV19; d_gene: -; abundance: -; CDR3nt: TGTGCCAGTAAACCTCGGAGGACCACTGAAGCTTTCTTT; CDR3aa: CASKPRRTTEAFF
j_gene: TRBJ1-6; v_gene: TRBV19; d_gene: -; abundance: -; CDR3nt: TGTGCCAGTAGTCCCCACACTAATAATTCACCCCTCCACTTT; CDR3aa: CASSPHTNNSPLHF
j_gene: TRBJ2-4; v_gene: TRBV28; d_gene: -; abundance: -; CDR3nt: TGTGCCAGCAGTTTGGTGAGGCTAGCCAAAAACATTCAGTACTTC; CDR3aa: CASSLVRLAKNIQYF
j_gene: TRBJ2-3; v_gene: TRBV7-2; d_gene: TRBD2; abundance: -; CDR3nt: TGTGCCAGCAGCTTAGTCGGTAGCGGGGCCACAGATACGCAGTATTTT; CDR3aa: CASSLVGSGATDTQYF
j_gene: TRBJ2-5; v_gene: TRBV20-1; d_gene: -; abundance: -; CDR3nt: TGCAGTGCTGGCCCAGAGACCCAGTACTTC; CDR3aa: CSAGPETQYF
j_gene: TRBJ1-4; v_gene: TRBV30; d_gene: TRBD1; abundance: -; CDR3nt: TGTGCGGTGGGGACAGGGAGAAAACTGTTTTTT; CDR3aa: CAVGTGRKLFF
j_gene: TRBJ1-2; v_gene: TRBV3-1/TRBV3-2; d_gene: -; abundance: -; CDR3nt: TGTGCCAGCAGCCCCCAGGGGCGATCTTTGAATGGCTACACCTTC; CDR3aa: CASSPQGRSLNGYTF
j_gene: TRBJ2-7; v_gene: TRBV12-3/TRBV12-4; d_gene: -; abundance: once; CDR3nt: TGTGCCAGCAGGCAGGGGACGGCCTACGAGCAGTACTTC; CDR3aa: CASRQGTAYEQYF
j_gene: TRBJ2-7; v_gene: TRBV7-9; d_gene: -; abundance: once; CDR3nt: TGTGCCAGCAGCTTAGCAGGCAGGCACGAGCAGTACTTC; CDR3aa: CASSLAGRHEQYF
j_gene: TRBJ2-5; v_gene: TRBV18; d_gene: -; abundance: -; CDR3nt: TGTGCCAGCTCACCACCGAGCGGGTTAGAGACCCAGTACTTC; CDR3aa: CASSPPSGLETQYF
j_gene: TRBJ1-1; v_gene: TRBV11-2; d_gene: TRBD1; abundance: -; CDR3nt: TGTGCCAGCAGCCGGGACAGAGAGAACACTGAAGCTTTCTTT; CDR3aa: CASSRDRENTEAFF
j_gene: TRBJ1-2; v_gene: TRBV19; d_gene: TRBD1; abundance: few; CDR3nt: TGTGCCAGTAGTATAACCCTTCGGACAGGGATGCGCTATGGCTACACCTTC; CDR3aa: CASSITLRTGMRYGYTF
j_gene: TRBJ2-7; v_gene: TRBV7-8; d_gene: -; abundance: -; CDR3nt: TGTGCCAGCAGCTTAGGTCAGGAAGGCTACGAGCAGTACTTC; CDR3aa: CASSLGQEGYEQYF
j_gene: TRBJ1-5; v_gene: TRBV5-1; d_gene: -; abundance: -; CDR3nt: TGCGCCAGCAGCTTGCCAGGTCATAATCAGCCCCAGCATTTT; CDR3aa: CASSLPGHNQPQHF
j_gene: TRBJ2-2; v_gene: TRBV18; d_gene: -; abundance: -; CDR3nt: TGTGCCAGCTCACAACGGGGAGCGAACACCGGGGAGCTGTTTTTT; CDR3aa: CASSQRGANTGELFF